This T cell receptor beta chain was identified in a study of CD8 T cells in ankylosing spondylitis. CDR3 length: 13 amino acids. J gave up 5 bases and V 4 bases, and 3 bases lay outside the gene matches. Germline V gene lookup returns CDR1 SGHRS and CDR2 YFSETQ. Each CDR3 protein is one row after TCRdb ran MiXCR on the 5' RACE reads. The sample lists roughly 35,000 distinct CDR3 sequences, about 10% occurring once. The sequenced sample consisted of synovial fluid, either unsorted or a sorted T cell fraction (not recorded which). This chain connects TRBV5-1 to TRBJ2-1, with 7 bases identical to TRBD1. The TCR was taken from a male donor with ankylosing spondylitis. The CDR3 DNA reads as TGCGCCAGCAGCCTGACAGGGCACAATGAGCAGTTCTTC. It codes for CASSLTGHNEQFF.